The following is a TCR beta chain sequence with its context. Its antigen is not known. V lost 0 bases and J 8 bases, leaving 5 bases between the germline ends. CDR1 is MNHNY and CDR2 is SVGAGI in the germline V gene (reference sequence). The CDR3 consists of 13 residues. This sample is drawn from a study of T cell responses to AZD1222 COVID-19 vaccine. Assay used: immunoSEQ multiplex PCR; TCRdb lists only in-frame clones, some missing. The sample shows about 150,000 clones, about 93% of them seen only once. Study results and caveats: There were repertoire samples only from the period after the peak T cell response. Among spike-specific TCRs, nearly half reportedly target unmutated variant regions. Baseline serostatus was positive in only six AZD1222 recipients. Most donors were white British, females outnumbered males, and clonal diversity was possibly underestimated.

The rearrangement joins TRBV6-6 to TRBJ1-6, with TRBD1 as a possible D gene (5 bases). The sequenced sample was peripheral blood, obtained on day 0 of AZD1222 vaccination. The receptor comes from an adult in good health. CDR3 amino acids: CASSYSGDSPLHF. CDR3 bases: TGTGCCAGCAGTTACTCGGGGGATTCACCCCTCCACTTT.